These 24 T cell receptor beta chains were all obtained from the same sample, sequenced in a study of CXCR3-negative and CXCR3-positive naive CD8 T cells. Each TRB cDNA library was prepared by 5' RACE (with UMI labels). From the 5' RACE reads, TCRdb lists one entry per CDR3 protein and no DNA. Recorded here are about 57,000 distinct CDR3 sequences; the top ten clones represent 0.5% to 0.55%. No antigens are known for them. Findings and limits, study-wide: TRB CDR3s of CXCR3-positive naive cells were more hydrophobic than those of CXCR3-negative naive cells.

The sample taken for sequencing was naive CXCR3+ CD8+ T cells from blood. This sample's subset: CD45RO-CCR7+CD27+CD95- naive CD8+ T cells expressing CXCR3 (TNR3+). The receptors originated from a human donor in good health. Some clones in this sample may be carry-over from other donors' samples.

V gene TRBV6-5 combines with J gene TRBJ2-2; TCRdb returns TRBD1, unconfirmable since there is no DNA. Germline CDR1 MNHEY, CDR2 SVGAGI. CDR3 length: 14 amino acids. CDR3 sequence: CASSLGTHTGELFF.

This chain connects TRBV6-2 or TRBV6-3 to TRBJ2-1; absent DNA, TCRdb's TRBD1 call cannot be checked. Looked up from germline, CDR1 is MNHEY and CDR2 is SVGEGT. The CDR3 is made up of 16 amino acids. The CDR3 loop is CASSQSDRGRYNEQFF.

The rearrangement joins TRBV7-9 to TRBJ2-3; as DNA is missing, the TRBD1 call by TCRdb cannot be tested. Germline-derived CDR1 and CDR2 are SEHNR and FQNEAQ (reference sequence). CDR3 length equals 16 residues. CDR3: CASRSLGQLGGDTQYF.

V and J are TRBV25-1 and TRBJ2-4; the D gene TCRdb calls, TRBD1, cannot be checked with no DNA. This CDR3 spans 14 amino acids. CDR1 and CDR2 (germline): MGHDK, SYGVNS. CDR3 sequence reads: CASSGTGYENIQYF.

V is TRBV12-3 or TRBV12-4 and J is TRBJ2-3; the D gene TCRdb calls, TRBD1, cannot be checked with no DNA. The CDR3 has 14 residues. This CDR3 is CASRTYRGADTQYF.

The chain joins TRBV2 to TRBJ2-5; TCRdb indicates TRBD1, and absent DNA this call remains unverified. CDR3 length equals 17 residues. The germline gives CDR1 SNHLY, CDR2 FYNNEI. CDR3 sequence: CASSEFSRVQGGETQYF. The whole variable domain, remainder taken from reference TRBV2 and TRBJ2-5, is EPEVTQTPSHQVTQMGQEVILRCVPISNHLYFYWYRQILGQKVEFLVSFYNNEISEKSEIFDDQFSVERPDGSNFTLKIRSTKLEDSAMYFCASSEFSRVQGGETQYFGPGTRLLVL.

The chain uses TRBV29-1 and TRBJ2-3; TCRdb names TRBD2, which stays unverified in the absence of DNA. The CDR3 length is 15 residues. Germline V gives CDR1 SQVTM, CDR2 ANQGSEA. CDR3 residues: CSVRGTSGTVDTQYF.

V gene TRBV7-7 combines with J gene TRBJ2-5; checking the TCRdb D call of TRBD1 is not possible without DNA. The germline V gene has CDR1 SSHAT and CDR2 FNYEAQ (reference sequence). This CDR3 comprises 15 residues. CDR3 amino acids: CASSPPGTFQETQYF.

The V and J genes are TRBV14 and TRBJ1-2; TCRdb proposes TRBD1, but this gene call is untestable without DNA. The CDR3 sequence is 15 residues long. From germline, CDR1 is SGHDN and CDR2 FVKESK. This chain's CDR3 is CASSQTGTAAQGYTF.

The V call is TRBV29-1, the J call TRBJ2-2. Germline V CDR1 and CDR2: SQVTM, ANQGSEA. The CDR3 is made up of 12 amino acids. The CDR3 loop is CSVALRTGELFF.

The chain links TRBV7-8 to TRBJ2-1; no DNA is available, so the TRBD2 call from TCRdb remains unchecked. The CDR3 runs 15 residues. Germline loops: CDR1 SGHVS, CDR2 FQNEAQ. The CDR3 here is CASRPSSGGAHEQFF.

CDR3: CASSVVGGNYGYTF. V gene TRBV9 combines with J gene TRBJ1-2; TCRdb's D call, TRBD1, is unchecked because there is no DNA. This CDR3 spans 14 amino acids. CDR1 and CDR2 (germline): SGDLS, YYNGEE.

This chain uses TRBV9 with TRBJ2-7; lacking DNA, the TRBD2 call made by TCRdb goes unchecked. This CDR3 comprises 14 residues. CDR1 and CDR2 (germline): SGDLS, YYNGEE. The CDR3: CASSAPGLETEQYF.

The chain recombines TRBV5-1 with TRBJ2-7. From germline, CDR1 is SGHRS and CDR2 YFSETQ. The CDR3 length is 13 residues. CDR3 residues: CASSLGREDEQYF.

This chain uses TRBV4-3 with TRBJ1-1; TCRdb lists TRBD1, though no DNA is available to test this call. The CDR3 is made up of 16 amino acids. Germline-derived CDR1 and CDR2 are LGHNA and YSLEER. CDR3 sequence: CASSQDPDRGQVEAFF.

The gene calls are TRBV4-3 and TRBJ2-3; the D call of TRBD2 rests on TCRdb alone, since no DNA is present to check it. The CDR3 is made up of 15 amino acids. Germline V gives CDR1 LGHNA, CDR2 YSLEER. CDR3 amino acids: CASSQEGGGADTQYF.

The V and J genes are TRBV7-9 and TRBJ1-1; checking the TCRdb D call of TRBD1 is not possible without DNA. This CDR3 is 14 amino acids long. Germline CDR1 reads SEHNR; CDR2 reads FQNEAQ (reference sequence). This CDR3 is CASSSRTGNTEAFF.

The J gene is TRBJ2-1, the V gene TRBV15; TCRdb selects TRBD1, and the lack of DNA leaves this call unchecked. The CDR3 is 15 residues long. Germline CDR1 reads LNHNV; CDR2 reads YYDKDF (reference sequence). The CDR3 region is CATSSRRGAGDEQFF.

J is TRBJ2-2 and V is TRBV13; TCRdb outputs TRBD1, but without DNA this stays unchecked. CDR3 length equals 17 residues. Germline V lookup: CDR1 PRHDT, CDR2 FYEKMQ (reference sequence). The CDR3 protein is CASSPRHLTLDTGELFF.

This CDR3 reads CASSPNRQRNYGYTF. This chain uses TRBV5-1 with TRBJ1-2. The CDR3 is made up of 15 amino acids. The germline V gene encodes CDR1 SGHRS and CDR2 YFSETQ.

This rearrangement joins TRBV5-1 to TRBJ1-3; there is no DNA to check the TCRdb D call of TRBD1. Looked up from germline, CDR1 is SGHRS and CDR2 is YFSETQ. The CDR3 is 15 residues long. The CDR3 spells CASSPDQGTGNTIYF.

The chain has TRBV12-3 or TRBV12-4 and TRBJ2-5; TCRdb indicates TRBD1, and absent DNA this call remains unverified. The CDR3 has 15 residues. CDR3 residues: CASSPPGQGRETQYF.

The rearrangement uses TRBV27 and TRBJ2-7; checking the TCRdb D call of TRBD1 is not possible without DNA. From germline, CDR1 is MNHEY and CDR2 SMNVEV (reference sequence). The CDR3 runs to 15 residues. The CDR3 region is CASSSSRDGVYEQYF.

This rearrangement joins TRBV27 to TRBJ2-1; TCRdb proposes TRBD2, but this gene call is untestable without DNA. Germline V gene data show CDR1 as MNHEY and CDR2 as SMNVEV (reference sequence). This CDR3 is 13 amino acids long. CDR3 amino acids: CASSGTTYNEQFF.